Listed here is a single TCR beta chain. The sample is drawn from a study of T cells in Graves' hyperthyroidism and ophthalmopathy. There are 15 residues in the CDR3. V was cut by 9 bases and J by 2 bases, with 15 bases left in between. CDR1 is KGHDR and CDR2 is SFDVKD in the germline V gene. Amplification of TCR beta CDR3 regions was performed using RNA transcripts as template. During a first-round RT-PCR of the TCR CDR3, the HTBI primer set was used. TCRdb independently ran MiXCR on the multiplex PCR reads; one entry per CDR3 protein. The data contain approximately 600,000 distinct CDR3 sequences, 20% of them seen just once; the ten biggest clones take up about 34%.

Sequencing was carried out using blood. This chain links TRBV24-1 with TRBJ2-2; D remains ambiguous. The sequence derives from a man younger than 40 with Graves' ophthalmopathy. CDR3 nucleotides: TGTGCCACCGAACGAGGTGACACCAACACCGGGGAGCTGTTTTTT. Translation gives CATERGDTNTGELFF.